These T cell receptor beta chains were read from a single sample in a study of blood T cell repertoires in COVID-19. Only in-frame clones appear in the TCRdb table, and some are missing; sequencing was by immunoSEQ multiplex PCR. The top ten clones hold about 2.7% of a sample with fewer than 250,000 clones, approximately 83% of them seen once. Sequenced sample: peripheral blood. Receptors were obtained from a woman in her thirties or forties with active or convalescent COVID-19. Both conserved end residues are part of each CDR3. D genes are given only for firm matches. Some rows have no size entry. The others give once, few or many, or a class for an expanded clone.

v_gene: TRBV28
d_gene: -
j_gene: TRBJ2-3
abundance: -
CDR3nt: TGTGCCAGCAGTACGTCCCCAGCGGTGACGCAGTATTTT
CDR3aa: CASSTSPAVTQYF

v_gene: TRBV30
d_gene: TRBD1
j_gene: TRBJ2-4
abundance: -
CDR3nt: TGTGCCTGGAGTGGGACAGGGTTAAGCATTCAGTACTTC
CDR3aa: CAWSGTGLSIQYF

v_gene: TRBV5-1
d_gene: TRBD1
j_gene: TRBJ2-7
abundance: few
CDR3nt: TGCGCCAGCAGCCCAAGACAGGGCTACGAGCAGTACTTC
CDR3aa: CASSPRQGYEQYF

v_gene: TRBV13
d_gene: TRBD1
j_gene: TRBJ1-6
abundance: -
CDR3nt: TGTGCCAGCAGCCTTGGGATGGGGACAGCTGATAATTCACCCCTCCACTTT
CDR3aa: CASSLGMGTADNSPLHF

v_gene: TRBV29-1
d_gene: -
j_gene: TRBJ2-1
abundance: -
CDR3nt: TGCAGCGTTCTAGTAAGGTTGAATGAGCAGTTCTTC
CDR3aa: CSVLVRLNEQFF

v_gene: TRBV27
d_gene: TRBD1
j_gene: TRBJ1-5
abundance: -
CDR3nt: TGTGCCAGCAGGCCGGGACAGGGGACCGGTCAGCCCCAGCATTTT
CDR3aa: CASRPGQGTGQPQHF

v_gene: TRBV19
d_gene: -
j_gene: TRBJ1-1
abundance: once
CDR3nt: TGTGCCAGTAGTGCCCTCCCAGGGGCCACTGAAGCTTTCTTT
CDR3aa: CASSALPGATEAFF

v_gene: TRBV24-1
d_gene: -
j_gene: TRBJ1-2
abundance: -
CDR3nt: TGTGCCACCAGTGCCGCAGACTATGGCTACACCTTC
CDR3aa: CATSAADYGYTF

v_gene: TRBV10-3
d_gene: -
j_gene: TRBJ1-5
abundance: -
CDR3nt: TGTGCCATCAGTGGTGGCAGCAATCAGCCCCAGCATTTT
CDR3aa: CAISGGSNQPQHF

v_gene: TRBV24-1
d_gene: -
j_gene: TRBJ2-1
abundance: -
CDR3nt: TGTGCCACCAGTGCCTCCTTCTCCTACAATGAGCAGTTCTTC
CDR3aa: CATSASFSYNEQFF

v_gene: TRBV7-9
d_gene: -
j_gene: TRBJ1-4
abundance: -
CDR3nt: TGTGCCAGCAGTAAAAGTGGCAAAACTAATGAAAAACTGTTTTTT
CDR3aa: CASSKSGKTNEKLFF

v_gene: TRBV5-6
d_gene: -
j_gene: TRBJ2-3
abundance: few
CDR3nt: TGTGCCAGCAGCTTAGGACAGAATACGCAGTATTTT
CDR3aa: CASSLGQNTQYF

v_gene: TRBV11-3
d_gene: TRBD1
j_gene: TRBJ1-2
abundance: -
CDR3nt: TGTGCCAGCAGCTCTTCCACAGGGGCAAGTGGCTACACCTTC
CDR3aa: CASSSSTGASGYTF

v_gene: TRBV6-5
d_gene: -
j_gene: TRBJ2-1
abundance: -
CDR3nt: TGTGCCAGCAGTTACTCACGGAGCAATGAGCAGTTCTTC
CDR3aa: CASSYSRSNEQFF

v_gene: TRBV3-1/TRBV3-2
d_gene: TRBD2
j_gene: TRBJ2-2
abundance: -
CDR3nt: TGTGCCAGCAGCCGGGGACTAGCGGGGGGACTAAACACCGGGGAGCTGTTTTTT
CDR3aa: CASSRGLAGGLNTGELFF

v_gene: TRBV18
d_gene: -
j_gene: TRBJ2-5
abundance: -
CDR3nt: TGTGCCAGCTCACTCGCTAGCGCACAAGAGACCCAGTACTTC
CDR3aa: CASSLASAQETQYF

v_gene: TRBV11-3
d_gene: TRBD1
j_gene: TRBJ1-3
abundance: -
CDR3nt: TGTGCCAGCGCCGGGACAGGGTTCGTTATGGGAGGAAACACCATATATTTT
CDR3aa: CASAGTGFVMGGNTIYF

v_gene: TRBV24-1
d_gene: -
j_gene: TRBJ2-3
abundance: -
CDR3nt: TGTGCCACCAGTGGTTTGGGACTCAACACAGATACGCAGTATTTT
CDR3aa: CATSGLGLNTDTQYF

v_gene: TRBV7-9
d_gene: TRBD1
j_gene: TRBJ1-1
abundance: -
CDR3nt: TGTGCCAGCAGCTTAGCGTCGGGACAGGAGACTGAAGCTTTCTTT
CDR3aa: CASSLASGQETEAFF

v_gene: TRBV6-1
d_gene: -
j_gene: TRBJ1-2
abundance: -
CDR3nt: TGTGCCAGCAGTGGAGGGAGACACAATCCCGAAGACTATGGCTACACCTTC
CDR3aa: CASSGGRHNPEDYGYTF

v_gene: TRBV19
d_gene: TRBD1
j_gene: TRBJ2-7
abundance: -
CDR3nt: TGTGCCATTGTCGGAGGACAGGGGGCGGCTTACGAGCAGTACTTC
CDR3aa: CAIVGGQGAAYEQYF

v_gene: TRBV6-6
d_gene: TRBD2
j_gene: TRBJ2-7
abundance: -
CDR3nt: TGTGCCAGCAGGACTAGCGATCGACCCTACGAGCAGTACTTC
CDR3aa: CASRTSDRPYEQYF

v_gene: TRBV5-1
d_gene: -
j_gene: TRBJ1-3
abundance: -
CDR3nt: TGCGCCAGCAGCTCCGGTGAAAGCTCTGGAAACACCATATATTTT
CDR3aa: CASSSGESSGNTIYF

v_gene: TRBV19
d_gene: TRBD2
j_gene: TRBJ2-2
abundance: once
CDR3nt: TGTGCCAGTAGGACTAGCGGGGTGAACACCGGGGAGCTGTTTTTT
CDR3aa: CASRTSGVNTGELFF

v_gene: TRBV28
d_gene: TRBD2
j_gene: TRBJ2-3
abundance: -
CDR3nt: TGTGCCAGCAGTTTATCCCTCCGGCAGCGGGGGGGCAGTGATACGCAGTATTTT
CDR3aa: CASSLSLRQRGGSDTQYF

v_gene: TRBV11-3
d_gene: TRBD1
j_gene: TRBJ2-5
abundance: -
CDR3nt: TGTGCCAGCAGCTCAAACAGGGGGAGGCGGCAAGAGACCCAGTACTTC
CDR3aa: CASSSNRGRRQETQYF

v_gene: TRBV14
d_gene: TRBD1
j_gene: TRBJ2-2
abundance: -
CDR3nt: TGTGCCAGCAGCCCTTTGAGCCGGCAGGGGGCGGTGGACACCGGGGAGCTGTTTTTT
CDR3aa: CASSPLSRQGAVDTGELFF

v_gene: TRBV30
d_gene: -
j_gene: TRBJ1-5
abundance: -
CDR3nt: TGTGCCTGGGTGCCGGGGGGATATAGCAATCAGCCCCAGCATTTT
CDR3aa: CAWVPGGYSNQPQHF

v_gene: TRBV30
d_gene: TRBD1
j_gene: TRBJ1-2
abundance: -
CDR3nt: TGTGCCTGGAGTTTGCAAGGACAGGGTCTAAATGGCTACACCTTC
CDR3aa: CAWSLQGQGLNGYTF

v_gene: TRBV24-1
d_gene: -
j_gene: TRBJ2-3
abundance: few
CDR3nt: TGTGCCACCAGTGAGCGGAGGGCAGATACGCAGTATTTT
CDR3aa: CATSERRADTQYF

v_gene: TRBV15
d_gene: -
j_gene: TRBJ2-3
abundance: -
CDR3nt: TGTGCCACCAGCAGAGGCCGTCCTAGGGGTTTAGATACGCAGTATTTT
CDR3aa: CATSRGRPRGLDTQYF

v_gene: TRBV7-9
d_gene: -
j_gene: TRBJ1-2
abundance: -
CDR3nt: TGTGCCAGCAGCCCCGACAGTGGTCGCGGCTACACCTTC
CDR3aa: CASSPDSGRGYTF

v_gene: TRBV24-1
d_gene: -
j_gene: TRBJ1-5
abundance: -
CDR3nt: TGTGCCACCAGTGAGGGGCGGGGGGTCAATCAGCCCCAGCATTTT
CDR3aa: CATSEGRGVNQPQHF

v_gene: TRBV2
d_gene: TRBD2
j_gene: TRBJ2-7
abundance: few
CDR3nt: TGTGCCAGCAGTAAGCGGGGGGTCAATTACGAGCAGTACTTC
CDR3aa: CASSKRGVNYEQYF

v_gene: TRBV28
d_gene: TRBD2
j_gene: TRBJ2-2
abundance: -
CDR3nt: TGTGCCAGCAGTTTTGTTCTGCTAGCGGGGGGGCCAGGGAACACCGGGGAGCTGTTTTTT
CDR3aa: CASSFVLLAGGPGNTGELFF

v_gene: TRBV20-1
d_gene: TRBD2
j_gene: TRBJ2-5
abundance: -
CDR3nt: TGCGGGGGACTAGCGGGGCCCCAGTACTTC
CDR3aa: CGGLAGPQYF

v_gene: TRBV7-2
d_gene: TRBD1
j_gene: TRBJ2-3
abundance: -
CDR3nt: TGTGCCAGCAGCTCGAACAGGGGGAGGACGCAGTATTTT
CDR3aa: CASSSNRGRTQYF

v_gene: TRBV20-1
d_gene: TRBD2
j_gene: TRBJ2-7
abundance: -
CDR3nt: TGCAGTGCTAGTGAGGGACTAGCGGGGGAGGACGAGCAGTACTTC
CDR3aa: CSASEGLAGEDEQYF

v_gene: TRBV7-3
d_gene: TRBD1
j_gene: TRBJ1-1
abundance: -
CDR3nt: TGTGCCAGCAGCTTAACGGGGACAGGGGCTGAAGCTTTCTTT
CDR3aa: CASSLTGTGAEAFF

v_gene: TRBV27
d_gene: -
j_gene: TRBJ1-2
abundance: -
CDR3nt: TGTGCCAGCGGGGACACAGGGAGAATTAACTATGGCTACACCTTC
CDR3aa: CASGDTGRINYGYTF

v_gene: TRBV4-1
d_gene: TRBD2
j_gene: TRBJ2-2
abundance: once
CDR3nt: TGCGCCAGCAGCCGCGTGACTAGCGGGGGGGCCCGGGAGCTGTTTTTT
CDR3aa: CASSRVTSGGARELFF

v_gene: TRBV6-5
d_gene: TRBD1
j_gene: TRBJ1-4
abundance: -
CDR3nt: TGTGCCAGCAGTTACCCACAGGGGGAAACCTTTGAAAAACTGTTTTTT
CDR3aa: CASSYPQGETFEKLFF

v_gene: TRBV5-1
d_gene: -
j_gene: TRBJ2-1
abundance: -
CDR3nt: TGCGCCAGCAGCCCCCGGGTCAGCTCCTACAATGAGCAGTTCTTC
CDR3aa: CASSPRVSSYNEQFF

v_gene: TRBV4-3
d_gene: -
j_gene: TRBJ1-1
abundance: once
CDR3nt: TGCGCCAGCAGCCAAGCTTCCTCAGGGGAGGGGGTGAACACTGAAGCTTTCTTT
CDR3aa: CASSQASSGEGVNTEAFF

v_gene: TRBV30
d_gene: TRBD1
j_gene: TRBJ1-5
abundance: -
CDR3nt: TGTGCCTGGAGTTTTGAAGGGGGCGCGGGTCAGCCCCAGCATTTT
CDR3aa: CAWSFEGGAGQPQHF

v_gene: TRBV28
d_gene: -
j_gene: TRBJ2-7
abundance: once
CDR3nt: TGTGCCAGCAACCCACCCGGGGTCAGCTCCTACGAGCAGTACTTC
CDR3aa: CASNPPGVSSYEQYF

v_gene: TRBV4-2
d_gene: -
j_gene: TRBJ1-3
abundance: -
CDR3nt: TGTGCCAGCAGCCGACAGAGACACTCTGGAAACACCATATATTTT
CDR3aa: CASSRQRHSGNTIYF

v_gene: TRBV5-4
d_gene: -
j_gene: TRBJ2-7
abundance: many
CDR3nt: TGTGCCAGCAGCGGATTTGACAGGAGCTCCTACGAGCAGTACTTC
CDR3aa: CASSGFDRSSYEQYF

v_gene: TRBV7-9
d_gene: -
j_gene: TRBJ1-2
abundance: -
CDR3nt: TGTGCCAGCGGCCAGGGAGGTGGCTACACCTTC
CDR3aa: CASGQGGGYTF

v_gene: TRBV4-3
d_gene: -
j_gene: TRBJ1-2
abundance: -
CDR3nt: TGCGCCAGCAGCCAAAGCAGGCAGACCGGCTATGGCTACACCTTC
CDR3aa: CASSQSRQTGYGYTF

v_gene: TRBV5-6
d_gene: -
j_gene: TRBJ1-1
abundance: -
CDR3nt: TGTGCCAGCAGTCCTCCGGGACAAGGAAACACTGAAGCTTTCTTT
CDR3aa: CASSPPGQGNTEAFF

v_gene: TRBV30
d_gene: -
j_gene: TRBJ1-2
abundance: -
CDR3nt: TGTGCCTGGAGGGGGGACATGACTAACTATGGCTACACCTTC
CDR3aa: CAWRGDMTNYGYTF

v_gene: TRBV4-1
d_gene: TRBD2
j_gene: TRBJ2-7
abundance: -
CDR3nt: TGCGCCAGCAGCCAAGGCGCTAGCGGGGCCTACGAGCAGTACTTC
CDR3aa: CASSQGASGAYEQYF

v_gene: TRBV5-1
d_gene: TRBD1
j_gene: TRBJ1-1
abundance: -
CDR3nt: TGCGCCAGCAGCCCGAGGACAGGGGGCTCCGTTGAAGCTTTCTTT
CDR3aa: CASSPRTGGSVEAFF

v_gene: TRBV18
d_gene: -
j_gene: TRBJ2-7
abundance: -
CDR3nt: TGTGCCAGCTCCATCACATCACCCCCCTACGAGCAGTACTTC
CDR3aa: CASSITSPPYEQYF

v_gene: TRBV30
d_gene: -
j_gene: TRBJ1-3
abundance: -
CDR3nt: TGTGCCTGGACCATGGGACATGAAGGAAACACCATATATTTT
CDR3aa: CAWTMGHEGNTIYF

v_gene: TRBV19
d_gene: TRBD2
j_gene: TRBJ2-1
abundance: -
CDR3nt: TGTGCCAGTAGTATCCGGACTAGCTCCTACAATGAGCAGTTCTTC
CDR3aa: CASSIRTSSYNEQFF

v_gene: TRBV19
d_gene: TRBD1
j_gene: TRBJ1-5
abundance: few
CDR3nt: TGTGCCAGTAGGTCAGGGGGCGGGCCCCAGCATTTT
CDR3aa: CASRSGGGPQHF

v_gene: TRBV7-9
d_gene: -
j_gene: TRBJ1-4
abundance: -
CDR3nt: TGTGCCAGCAGCTTACAGGGATCAACTAATGAAAAACTGTTTTTT
CDR3aa: CASSLQGSTNEKLFF

v_gene: TRBV19
d_gene: -
j_gene: TRBJ2-1
abundance: -
CDR3nt: TGTGCCAGTAGTTTAGCGGCAGGCAGTGATGAGCAGTTCTTC
CDR3aa: CASSLAAGSDEQFF